This is a list of T cell receptor beta chains from one sample in a study of blood T cell repertoires in COVID-19. Clones were sequenced by immunoSEQ multiplex PCR, and TCRdb holds only the in-frame ones, with some missing. The repertoire includes roughly 250,000 clones, roughly nine tenths of them detected once, and 2.4% sits in the top ten. Material for sequencing was PBMCs or T cells enriched from blood (not recorded which). The receptors were gathered from a woman aged 18-29 years who had recovered from COVID-19. The conserved cysteine and the conserved F or W are not part of the CDR3 here. Part of the rows lack a size; the others show once, few, many or a class for expanded clones.

J | V | size | length | CDR3
TRBJ1-1 | TRBV11-2 | . | 15 | ASRPWREISMNTEAF
TRBJ1-1 | TRBV6-6 | . | 13 | ASNSGGLVMAEAF
TRBJ2-2 | TRBV10-1 | . | 12 | ASSENPGTGELF
TRBJ1-6 | TRBV2 | . | 12 | ASRGTVNNSPLH
TRBJ2-7 | TRBV3-1/TRBV3-2 | . | 10 | ASSLDSGEQY
TRBJ1-2 | TRBV12-3/TRBV12-4 | . | 10 | ASRASRGANT
TRBJ2-7 | TRBV9 | . | 12 | ASSVAGGDYEQY
TRBJ1-4 | TRBV12-3/TRBV12-4 | . | 11 | ASRDRVREKLF
TRBJ1-1 | TRBV12-1 | . | 13 | ASSSYRGKNTEAF
TRBJ1-1 | TRBV6-2/TRBV6-3 | . | 13 | ASSYPTGRGTEAF
TRBJ2-3 | TRBV9 | . | 13 | ASSPGQGITDTQY
TRBJ1-6 | TRBV5-8 | . | 10 | ASSPGPGPLH
TRBJ2-2 | TRBV18 | . | 14 | ASSPRTSFVSGELF
TRBJ1-2 | TRBV5-1 | . | 11 | ASSFQGFEGYT
TRBJ2-7 | TRBV2 | . | 12 | ASRGDSYSYEQY
TRBJ1-4 | TRBV6-5 | once | 13 | ASSYTGATNEKLF
TRBJ2-4 | TRBV5-1 | . | 13 | ASSLAGDQGNIQY
TRBJ1-1 | TRBV27 | . | 10 | ASSLTGTEAF
TRBJ2-2 | TRBV24-1 | . | 13 | ATSDPTVNTGELF
TRBJ1-2 | TRBV19 | once | 12 | ASSPFQGAPGYT
TRBJ2-2 | TRBV7-9 | . | 12 | ASSLGLATGELF
TRBJ2-7 | TRBV4-2 | few | 10 | ASSQGTDEQY
TRBJ1-3 | TRBV4-1 | . | 14 | ASSQGDTFSGNTIY
TRBJ1-1 | TRBV23-1 | . | 14 | ASRWTVPIAVVEAF
TRBJ2-2 | TRBV6-6 | . | 12 | ASIGTGATGELF
TRBJ1-2 | TRBV24-1 | . | 13 | ATSEPGQVVSGYT
TRBJ1-6 | TRBV2 | . | 13 | ASSDATGTVSPLH
TRBJ2-3 | TRBV7-6 | . | 9 | ASSPSNTQY
TRBJ1-4 | TRBV5-1 | . | 13 | ASSLAEDRAEKLF
TRBJ1-5 | TRBV10-3 | . | 12 | AISEGQGVQPQH
TRBJ1-5 | TRBV11-2 | . | 13 | ASSPRQGGGQPQH
TRBJ2-2 | TRBV5-6 | . | 13 | ASSSYLTSGGELF
TRBJ1-2 | TRBV2 | . | 11 | ASFEQGRYGYT
TRBJ1-2 | TRBV5-1 | once | 13 | ASSLEGTVGFGYT
TRBJ2-7 | TRBV4-1 | . | 15 | ASSQESVGVGHPEQY
TRBJ2-2 | TRBV12-3/TRBV12-4 | once | 10 | ASSSSTGELF